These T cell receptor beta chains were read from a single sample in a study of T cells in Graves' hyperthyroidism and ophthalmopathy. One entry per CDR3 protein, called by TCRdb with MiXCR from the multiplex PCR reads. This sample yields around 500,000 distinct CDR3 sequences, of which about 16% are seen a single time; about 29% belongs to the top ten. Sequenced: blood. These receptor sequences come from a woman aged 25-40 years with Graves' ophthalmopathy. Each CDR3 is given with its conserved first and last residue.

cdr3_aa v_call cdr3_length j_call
CASSGGQWGEQYF TRBV7-9 13 TRBJ2-7
CSAPVVYGYTF TRBV20-1 11 TRBJ1-2
CASEGTVEGGYEQYF TRBV28 15 TRBJ2-7
CASKSPSYEQYF TRBV6-2/TRBV6-3 12 TRBJ2-7
CASSLRDRWQPQHF TRBV12-3/TRBV12-4 14 TRBJ1-5
CASSQTTGQGVRNEQFF TRBV11-1 17 TRBJ2-1
CASSLGRGYNEQFF TRBV12-3/TRBV12-4 14 TRBJ2-1
CASSARTAFRYEQYF TRBV12-3/TRBV12-4 15 TRBJ2-7
CASGGTAGELFF TRBV28 12 TRBJ2-2
CATSRVDRRANYGYTF TRBV15 16 TRBJ1-2
CAISESREGGYTF TRBV10-3 13 TRBJ1-2
CASSLEAEQLETQYF TRBV12-3/TRBV12-4 15 TRBJ2-5
CAWSVSGEGSSQYF TRBV30 14 TRBJ2-3
CSKRRTGTDTQYF TRBV20-1 13 TRBJ2-3
CASSLLAGPGMETQYF TRBV5-1 16 TRBJ2-5
CASSLRQGDTEAFF TRBV5-4 14 TRBJ1-1
CASAQAGYTF TRBV6-1 10 TRBJ1-2
CASSLGSGGNEQFF TRBV7-6 14 TRBJ2-1
CSAAPRTESTAETQYF TRBV20-1 16 TRBJ2-5
CASQDILTYGYTF TRBV2 13 TRBJ1-2
CASGVRFGTQYF TRBV28 12 TRBJ2-3
CASSLATAGVLNEQFF TRBV7-8 16 TRBJ2-1
CSASPSPLHF TRBV20-1 10 TRBJ1-6
CASSPRGTSGRGTQYF TRBV7-8 16 TRBJ2-5
CASALRAAGGPNEQFF TRBV7-9 16 TRBJ2-1